This T cell receptor (beta chain) was obtained from a study of T cells in Graves' hyperthyroidism and ophthalmopathy. Study-level results: Most thyroid-expanded clonotypes above 0.001 were also found in blood.

On this clonotype itself: Its target is not known.

This CDR3 spans 12 amino acids. The germline CDR1 and CDR2 sequences are SQVTM and ANQGSEA. With V trimmed by 8 bases and J by 7 bases, 10 bases remained unmatched. Researchers amplified the TCR beta CDR3 regions from RNA transcripts. During a first-round RT-PCR of the TCR CDR3, the HTBI primer set was used. MiXCR, applied by TCRdb to the multiplex PCR reads, yields one record per CDR3 protein. The sample carries about 96,000 distinct CDR3 sequences, roughly 49% recorded once. Hyperthyroidism, newly diagnosed and lasting under 2 months, affected patients aged 18 to 65. Clinicians diagnosed patients from clinical symptoms, serum thyroxine and TRAb, thyroid ultrasound and orbital computed tomography.

This sequence originates from a woman between 35 and 50 years old with Graves' hyperthyroidism. The J gene is TRBJ1-2, the V gene TRBV29-1, with 7 bases aligning to TRBD1. The sequenced sample was blood. Here the CDR3 DNA reads TGCAGCCAAGTGGCAGGGGGTCTTGGCTACACCTTC. It is translated as CSQVAGGLGYTF.